A single sample is the source of the 32 T cell receptor beta chains below, sequenced in a study of T cells after yellow fever vaccination (dated by TCRdb to between 2017 and 2020). Library preparation used 5' RACE. These reads were obtained on an Illumina HiSeq 2500. TCRdb reran the public reads through fastp at Q25 and MiXCR, keeping productive beta chains. Identical CDR3 protein sequences are pooled into one entry, listed with their most common genes and DNA. This sample lists nearly 45,000 distinct CDR3 sequences; 6% to 7% were detected once. 15% of the sample goes to the ten largest clones. The sample's treatment or condition, from its label and the paper: live attenuated yellow fever vaccine strain. This material consisted of CD8+ T cells not binding an NS4B(214-222) dextramer, sorted from PBMCs, taken 45 days after the yellow fever booster vaccination. The sample's cell subset or site label is to be understood as: NS4B epitope dextramer-negative CD8 T cells. Receptor source: a man in his thirties or forties who received the YFV17D yellow fever vaccine.

This clonotype was seen at least ten times. CDR3 nucleotide sequence: TGCGCCAGCAGCTTGGCTAGCGGGGCAGCCAATGAGCAGTTCTTC. Encoded protein: CASSLASGAANEQFF. V gene TRBV5-1 combines with J gene TRBJ2-1; TRBD2 matches at 9 bases. CDR1 is SGHRS and CDR2 is YFSETQ in the germline V gene. V gave up 0 bases and J gave up 6 bases; unmatched junction bases: 4. This CDR3 region has 15 residues.

This chain joins TRBV7-9 and TRBJ2-5; D gene unclear. CDR3 length: 14 residues. Deletions cut 2 bases from V and 0 bases from J, with 7 bases between. Looked up from germline, CDR1 is SEHNR and CDR2 is FQNEAQ (reference sequence). The CDR3 DNA reads as TGTGCCAGCAGCTTAACCTCGTACCAAGAGACCCAGTACTTC. It translates to CASSLTSYQETQYF.

This clonotype was picked up a small number of times. The J gene is TRBJ2-3, the V gene TRBV7-8, with D tentatively TRBD1 or TRBD2 (5 bases each). The CDR3 spans 14 residues. Germline CDR1 SGHVS, CDR2 FQNEAQ. V was clipped by 6 bases and J by 0 bases, with 10 bases between them. The CDR3 spells CASRGDGSTDTQYF. The CDR3 bases are TGTGCCAGCAGGGGGGACGGTAGCACAGATACGCAGTATTTT. Complete variable domain (other parts from reference TRBV7-8 and TRBJ2-3): GAGVSQSPRYKVAKRGQDVALRCDPISGHVSLFWYQQALGQGPEFLTYFQNEAQLDKSGLPSDRFFAERPEGSVSTLKIQRTQQEDSAVYLCASRGDGSTDTQYFGPGTRLTVL.

The chain combines TRBV6-5 with TRBJ2-5; D is ambiguous. With 0 bases removed from V and 5 bases from J, the gap between germline ends came to 10 bases. The length of the CDR3 is 14 residues. In germline, CDR1 is MNHEY, CDR2 SVGAGI. The CDR3 protein is CASSYSYLGETQYF. For the CDR3, the DNA is TGTGCCAGCAGTTACTCGTACCTCGGGGAGACCCAGTACTTC.

The chain couples TRBV7-2 to TRBJ1-3; D gene uncertain. The V and J ends lost 4 bases and 0 bases respectively, with 13 bases between them. Germline lookup yields CDR1 SGHTA and CDR2 FQGNSA. The CDR3 covers 16 residues. The CDR3 protein is CASSSTEDVSGNTIYF. The CDR3 DNA is TGTGCCAGCAGCTCGACCGAGGACGTCTCTGGAAACACCATATATTTT.

This clonotype was found a few times. V and J are TRBV4-2 and TRBJ2-1, with 9 positions matching TRBD2. V lost 4 bases and J lost 0; bases outside the gene matches: 22. Germline CDR1 and CDR2: LGHNA and YNFKEQ. The CDR3 runs to 22 residues. CDR3 DNA: TGTGCCAGCAGCCCAGGGGGGGTTGTTGGTGGGACTAGCCGATTCTCCTACAATGAGCAGTTCTTC. Translated, it gives CASSPGGVVGGTSRFSYNEQFF.

The chain is built from TRBV6-2 or TRBV6-3 and TRBJ2-1; weak D call: TRBD1 (6 bases). Germline assignment: CDR1 MNHEY and CDR2 SVGEGT. There are 15 residues in the CDR3. V shed 2 bases and J shed 5 bases, with 13 bases lying between them. The CDR3 bases are TGTGCCAGCAGTTACCCTCAGGACAGTCACAATGAGCAGTTCTTC. This codes for CASSYPQDSHNEQFF.

This sequence joins TRBV7-2 and TRBJ2-1; 9 nucleotides line up with TRBD2. The CDR3 runs 15 residues. Trimming took 1 base from V and 3 from J; bases not matched to a gene: 1. The germline V gene encodes CDR1 SGHTA and CDR2 FQGNSA. This CDR3 reads CASSLVAGDYNEQFF. The CDR3 DNA is TGTGCCAGCAGCTTAGTAGCGGGAGACTACAATGAGCAGTTCTTC.

This clonotype was found many times. This chain links TRBV30 with TRBJ2-7, with 10 bases matching TRBD1. V lost 2 bases, J lost 3 bases, and 13 bases stayed unmatched. Germline V lookup: CDR1 GTSNPN, CDR2 SVGIG (reference sequence). The CDR3 loop spans 17 amino acids. The DNA for the CDR3 is TGTGCCTGGAGTTGGCCTCCGGGACAGGGGAAAGGCTACGAGCAGTACTTC. Its protein product is CAWSWPPGQGKGYEQYF. Looking up the rest from reference TRBV30 and TRBJ2-7 gives the full variable domain: SQTIHQWPATLVQPVGSPLSLECTVEGTSNPNLYWYRQAAGRGLQLLFYSVGIGQISSEVPQNLSASRPQDRQFILSSKKLLLSDSGFYLCAWSWPPGQGKGYEQYFGPGTRLTVT.

This clonotype was seen at least ten times. The chain employs TRBV12-3 or TRBV12-4 and TRBJ2-1; D is undetermined. With 5 bases removed from V and 4 bases from J, the gap between germline ends came to 12 bases. The CDR3 covers 14 residues. In nucleotides, the CDR3 is TGTGCCAGCAGTCCTCGAAGTGCTTACAATGAGCAGTTCTTC. Its protein product is CASSPRSAYNEQFF.

This clonotype was observed at least ten times. The chain couples TRBV5-5 to TRBJ1-1; 10 bases match TRBD1. The CDR3 sequence is 14 residues long. The V and J ends lost 4 bases and 4 bases, in that order; junction bases with no gene match: 4. Looked up from germline, CDR1 is SGHKS and CDR2 is YYEKEE (reference sequence). CDR3 in DNA: TGTGCCAGCAGCCGACAGGGGGCAGGCACTGAAGCTTTCTTT. Translating gives CASSRQGAGTEAFF.

The J gene is TRBJ2-3, the V gene TRBV10-1; D is perhaps TRBD2 (6 bases). The CDR3 runs 14 residues. Deletions cut 6 bases from V and 5 bases from J, with 15 bases between. The V gene's germline CDR1 is WNHNN and CDR2 SYGVQD (reference sequence). CDR3 protein: CASSGDSSRDTQYF. CDR3 sequence (DNA): TGCGCCAGCAGCGGGGACTCCTCCCGAGATACGCAGTATTTT.

A note on this clonotype: A much larger clone is a single base away; this may be a read error. The rearrangement links TRBV4-3 to TRBJ2-3, with 9 positions matching TRBD2. The germline gives CDR1 LGHNA, CDR2 YSLEER. CDR3 length: 15 amino acids. The ends lost 6 bases at V and 4 bases at J; junction bases unmatched: 8. CDR3 protein: CASRRTSESADTQYF. In DNA, the CDR3 is TGCGCCAGCAGAAGGACTAGCGAGAGTGCAGATACGCAGTATTTT.

There are many counts of this clonotype. The chain joins TRBV14 to TRBJ2-3; no firm D call. The CDR3 totals 13 residues. V shed 6 bases and J shed 4 bases, with 11 bases lying between them. The germline V gene encodes CDR1 SGHDN and CDR2 FVKESK. Here the CDR3 DNA reads TGTGCCAGCAGTTCCTTTCCCGCAGATACGCAGTATTTT. The encoded protein is CASSSFPADTQYF.

This clonotype appeared many times. V is TRBV27 and J is TRBJ2-7; 7 nucleotides align to TRBD2. The CDR3 loop spans 14 amino acids. In germline, CDR1 is MNHEY, CDR2 SMNVEV (reference sequence). V was pared by 2 bases and J by 6 bases, with 7 bases of the junction left unmatched. The CDR3 DNA sequence: TGTGCCAGCAGTTTAGGACTAGGAGGGCGCGAGCAGTACTTC. This codes for CASSLGLGGREQYF.

This clonotype was detected many times. The chain links TRBV15 to TRBJ2-2, with a tentative D call TRBD1 (5 bases). From germline, CDR1 is LNHNV and CDR2 YYDKDF (reference sequence). The CDR3 extends over 12 amino acids. The germline V and J ends were trimmed by 5 bases and 5 bases, with 6 bases remaining between them. CDR3 sequence: CATSGQTGELFF. CDR3 in DNA: TGTGCCACCAGCGGACAAACCGGGGAGCTGTTTTTT.

The gene calls are TRBV11-2 and TRBJ2-7; 8 bases are shared with TRBD1. CDR1 and CDR2 (germline): SGHAT, FQNNGV. The junction had 3 bases not matched to a gene; V was cut back by 5 bases and J by 3 bases. There are 13 residues in the CDR3. CDR3 protein: CASSLGTGYEQYF. CDR3 nucleotide sequence: TGTGCCAGCAGCCTCGGGACAGGCTACGAGCAGTACTTC. The complete variable domain, with remaining parts taken from reference TRBV11-2 and TRBJ2-7, reads EAGVAQSPRYKIIEKRQSVAFWCNPISGHATLYWYQQILGQGPKLLIQFQNNGVVDDSQLPKDRFSAERLKGVDSTLKIQPAKLEDSAVYLCASSLGTGYEQYFGPGTRLTVT.

This clonotype was found many times. This chain joins TRBV27 and TRBJ2-2; maybe TRBD1 (5 bases). V was cut by 6 bases and J by 7 bases, with 24 bases left in between. There are 17 residues in the CDR3. Looked up from germline, CDR1 is MNHEY and CDR2 is SMNVEV (reference sequence). The CDR3 nucleotides are TGTGCCAGCAGCCCGCTGAGACAGACTCTGGGGATCGGGGAGCTGTTTTTT. This gives the protein CASSPLRQTLGIGELFF.

This clonotype occurred many times. This chain uses TRBV20-1 with TRBJ2-3; TRBD2 aligns across 8 bases. The CDR3 runs to 16 residues. CDR1 and CDR2 (germline): DFQATT, SNEGSKA (reference sequence). V lost 1 base and J lost 2; bases outside the gene matches: 8. The DNA for the CDR3 is TGCAGTGCTAGAGTTCGCCGGGGGGGTTCCACAGATACGCAGTATTTT. Residues: CSARVRRGGSTDTQYF.

The table lists this clonotype with many counts. The chain carries TRBV20-1 and TRBJ2-7; D gene unclear. From germline, CDR1 is DFQATT and CDR2 SNEGSKA (reference sequence). This CDR3 contains 12 residues. V was cut by 0 bases and J by 5 bases, with 8 bases left in between. CDR3 loop: CSARDNSHEQYF. The CDR3 DNA reads as TGCAGTGCTAGAGATAACAGCCACGAGCAGTACTTC.

This clonotype was seen ten or more times. The V and J genes are TRBV25-1 and TRBJ2-1; D assignment may be TRBD1 or TRBD2 (5 bases each). The germline CDR1 and CDR2 sequences are MGHDK and SYGVNS. The CDR3 sequence is 13 residues long. The germline V and J ends were trimmed by 10 bases and 0 bases, with 10 bases remaining between them. CDR3 loop: CATDGTSYNEQFF. CDR3 bases: TGTGCCACCGATGGGACCTCCTACAATGAGCAGTTCTTC.

There are many counts of this clonotype. This chain uses TRBV4-2 with TRBJ2-3; 8 nucleotides match TRBD2. Germline V gene lookup returns CDR1 LGHNA and CDR2 YNFKEQ. CDR3 length equals 16 residues. V gave up 1 base and J gave up 0 bases; unmatched junction bases: 3. The CDR3 protein is CASSQGTSGSTDTQYF. The CDR3 DNA is TGTGCCAGCAGCCAAGGTACTAGCGGAAGCACAGATACGCAGTATTTT.

This clonotype appeared many times. The chain joins TRBV29-1 to TRBJ2-7, with D tentatively TRBD2 (6 bases). There are 13 residues in the CDR3. The V gene's germline CDR1 is SQVTM and CDR2 ANQGSEA. The V gene lost 4 bases and the J gene lost 4 bases, with 14 bases spanning the gap. CDR3 sequence reads: CSVAPGSAYEQYF. The CDR3 DNA reads as TGCAGCGTTGCTCCCGGGAGTGCGTACGAGCAGTACTTC.

This clonotype has a count of ten or more. The chain joins TRBV29-1 to TRBJ2-3, with 7 bases identical to TRBD2. The ends lost 1 base at V and 4 bases at J; junction bases unmatched: 14. Germline V gene data show CDR1 as SQVTM and CDR2 as ANQGSEA. The CDR3 is 17 amino acids. The DNA of the CDR3 is TGCAGCGTTGAAGTCTCGACTAGCTCGAGCGGTCCAGATACGCAGTATTTT. It yields the protein CSVEVSTSSSGPDTQYF.

This clonotype was seen repeatedly, ten times or more. The rearrangement links TRBV20-1 to TRBJ2-3, with TRBD1 matching 9 bases. The CDR3 has 16 amino acids. V gave up 4 bases and J gave up 2 bases; unmatched junction bases: 10. CDR1 and CDR2 from the germline V gene are DFQATT and SNEGSKA (reference sequence). CDR3 in amino acids: CSAIPLDRGDTDTQYF. CDR3 in DNA: TGCAGTGCTATCCCCTTGGACAGGGGCGACACAGATACGCAGTATTTT.

The sample holds many counts of this clonotype. The chain employs TRBV20-1 and TRBJ2-5; TRBD1 agrees at 11 bases. Per germline, CDR1 DFQATT and CDR2 SNEGSKA (reference sequence). J gave up 4 bases and V 3 bases, and 7 bases lay outside the gene matches. CDR3 length: 15 amino acids. CDR3 loop: CSASPGTGGLETQYF. The CDR3 DNA is TGCAGTGCTAGCCCGGGGACAGGGGGTTTAGAGACCCAGTACTTC.

This clonotype was picked up many times. The J gene is TRBJ2-1, the V gene TRBV28, with TRBD2 matching 14 bases. Germline CDR1 and CDR2: MDHEN and SYDVKM. After removal of 7 bases from V and 9 bases from J, the junction contained 11 bases not matched to a gene. This CDR3 is built from 16 residues. The CDR3 DNA reads TGTGCCAGCACCCCATGGGGACTAGCGGGAGAGGGTGAGCAGTTCTTC. Amino acids: CASTPWGLAGEGEQFF. Complete variable domain (other parts from reference TRBV28 and TRBJ2-1): DVKVTQSSRYLVKRTGEKVFLECVQDMDHENMFWYRQDPGLGLRLIYFSYDVKMKEKGDIPEGYSVSREKKERFSLILESASTNQTSMYLCASTPWGLAGEGEQFFGPGTRLTVL.

In this sample, this clonotype turned up many times. The gene calls are TRBV6-2 or TRBV6-3 and TRBJ2-3; D may correspond to TRBD1 or TRBD2 (5 bases each). The CDR3 covers 16 residues. With 0 bases removed from V and 5 bases from J, the gap between germline ends came to 15 bases. Germline lookup yields CDR1 MNHEY and CDR2 SVGEGT. CDR3 sequence (DNA): TGTGCCAGCAGTTACTCGAGGGACCAGACCCGAGATACGCAGTATTTT. Its translation is CASSYSRDQTRDTQYF.

This clonotype came up a few times. The germline gene is not matched at one end of the junction; a read error may be the cause. This sequence joins TRBV20-1 and TRBJ2-1; tentatively, D is TRBD2 (5 bases). Germline-derived CDR1 and CDR2 are DFQATT and SNEGSKA (reference sequence). This CDR3 contains 15 residues. CDR3 DNA: TGCAGTACTAGTCCTCCGCTCCTTCTAGGCAATGAGCAGTTCTTC. This sequence encodes CSTSPPLLLGNEQFF.

The V and J genes are TRBV5-4 and TRBJ2-7; TRBD1 might be the D (6 bases). The length of the CDR3 is 13 residues. Trimming took off 4 bases at V and 2 bases at J, with 10 bases between the two ends. The V gene's germline CDR1 is SGHNT and CDR2 YYREEE (reference sequence). The chain's CDR3 is CASSPGETYEQYF. For the CDR3, the DNA is TGTGCCAGCAGCCCAGGGGAGACCTACGAGCAGTACTTC.

This clonotype has at least ten counts. This chain uses TRBV12-3 or TRBV12-4 with TRBJ2-2; 7 bases are shared with TRBD2. This CDR3 has 14 residues. Unmatched junction bases numbered 2, after V lost 5 bases and J lost 2 bases. The CDR3 region is CASSPSGNTGELFF. CDR3 DNA: TGTGCCAGCAGTCCTAGCGGAAACACCGGGGAGCTGTTTTTT.

This clonotype was seen ten or more times. The chain employs TRBV2 and TRBJ2-7; D gene uncertain. The V and J ends lost 3 bases and 0 bases respectively, with 12 bases between them. Germline V lookup: CDR1 SNHLY, CDR2 FYNNEI. The CDR3 spans 15 residues. The CDR3 bases are TGTGCCAGCAGTGAGGGATTCCTAAGCTCCTACGAGCAGTACTTC. Translation gives CASSEGFLSSYEQYF.